The clone carrying this TCR beta chain was recorded at least ten times. Relying on iRepertoire HTBI primers and Arm-PCR of CDR3 regions, the team built TCR beta libraries. Each CDR3 protein is one row after TCRdb ran MiXCR on the multiplex PCR reads. The top ten hold over 10% of the sample, which has some 420,000 distinct CDR3 sequences, approximately 22% seen once. Time point in this sample: persistent/refractory GD, antithyroid drugs over 5 years with positive TRAb. From PBMCs, RNA was extracted and then used to make the TCR library. In germline, CDR1 is SGHVS, CDR2 FNYEAQ. Trimming took 7 bases from V and 0 from J; bases not matched to a gene: 5. The CDR3 length is 14 residues. These data originate in a study of regulatory T cells in long-lasting Graves disease.

Here the sequenced sample was peripheral blood mononuclear cells (PBMCs), taken when the disease was refractory, from a patient treated with antithyroid drugs. The chain has TRBV7-6 and TRBJ2-7, with TRBD2 identical over 8 bases. This receptor was taken from a female donor with Graves disease. Here the CDR3 DNA reads TGTGCCAGCACCCTAAGCGGGAGCTCCTACGAGCAGTACTTC. Encoded protein: CASTLSGSSYEQYF.